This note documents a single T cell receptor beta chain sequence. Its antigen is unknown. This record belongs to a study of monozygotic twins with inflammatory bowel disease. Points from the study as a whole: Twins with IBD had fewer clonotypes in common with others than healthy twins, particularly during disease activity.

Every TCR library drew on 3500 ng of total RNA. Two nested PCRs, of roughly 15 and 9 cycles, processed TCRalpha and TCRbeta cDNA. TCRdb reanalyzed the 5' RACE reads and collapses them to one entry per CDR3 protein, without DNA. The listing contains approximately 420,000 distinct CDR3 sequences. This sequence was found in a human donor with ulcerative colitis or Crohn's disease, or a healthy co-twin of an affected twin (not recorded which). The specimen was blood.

The CDR3 here is CASSLVLEGGYTF. The V call is TRBV5-4, the J call TRBJ1-2. The CDR3 has 13 amino acids. The germline V gene encodes CDR1 SGHNT and CDR2 YYREEE (reference sequence).